This T cell receptor beta chain emerged from a study of beta chain features in type 1 diabetes. Study-wide findings and caveats: Equally in patients and controls, shorter templates might have been favored by PCR.

Sequenced material consisted of expressed TCRB transcripts (all of the isolated RNA was reverse transcribed). Profiling relied on immunoSEQ multiplex PCR, and the TCRdb table lists in-frame clones only, not all of them. In the table there are about 110,000 clones, approximately 37% of which are singletons. Germline V gene sequence: CDR1 MDHEN, CDR2 SYDVKM. The CDR3 consists of 14 residues. V lost 4 bases and J 0 bases, leaving 9 bases between the germline ends. With regard to this clone: Antigen unknown.

It was via CD45RO/CCR7/CD25/CD127/CD95/CD27 that CD4+ naive, central memory, regulatory and stem cell-like memory cells were sorted. This chain uses TRBV28 with TRBJ1-2; maybe TRBD1 (5 bases). This TCR was recovered from a woman between 18 and 30 years old in good health. Sequencing used stem cell memory CD4+ T cells from blood. CDR3 loop: CASSYGAPNYGYTF. CDR3 in DNA: TGTGCCAGCAGTTATGGGGCACCTAACTATGGCTACACCTTC.